One and the same sample provided the 32 T cell receptor beta chains below, sequenced in a study of T cells in Graves' hyperthyroidism and ophthalmopathy. Amplification of TCR beta CDR3 regions was performed using RNA transcripts as template. The study used the HTBI primer set for a first-round RT-PCR of the TCR CDR3. One entry per CDR3 protein, called by TCRdb with MiXCR from the multiplex PCR reads. The table lists some 600,000 distinct CDR3 sequences, about 14% of them singletons. Sequencing was carried out using blood. The receptors come from a woman aged 30 to 39 with Graves' hyperthyroidism that later progressed to Graves' ophthalmopathy.

The sample holds a few counts of this clonotype. This rearrangement joins TRBV24-1 to TRBJ2-3; 11 bases map to TRBD1. CDR1 is KGHDR and CDR2 is SFDVKD in the germline V gene. V was clipped by 3 bases and J by 3 bases; unmatched bases: 10. The CDR3 consists of 18 residues. CDR3 protein: CATSDPSPGQGETDTQYF. In nucleotides, the CDR3 is TGTGCCACCAGTGATCCATCACCGGGACAGGGGGAGACAGATACGCAGTATTTT.

This chain joins TRBV14 and TRBJ2-2; TRBD2 matches 9 bases. CDR1 is SGHDN, CDR2 FVKESK, per germline. Trimming removed 1 base from V and 3 bases from J; junction bases left unmatched: 3. This CDR3 has 16 amino acids. Here the CDR3 reads CASSQVSGSHTGELFF. For the CDR3, the DNA is TGTGCCAGCAGCCAAGTTAGCGGGAGTCACACCGGGGAGCTGTTTTTT.

In this sample, this clonotype turned up many times. V is TRBV28 and J is TRBJ1-2; tentative D call: TRBD1 (5 bases). Trimming shortened V by 3 bases and J by 3 bases, and 11 bases separated the two germline ends. Germline CDR1 is MDHEN and CDR2 is SYDVKM. The length of the CDR3 is 14 residues. The CDR3 DNA is TGTGCCAGCAGTTTTCCCGGGGGATACTATGGCTACACCTTC. It encodes CASSFPGGYYGYTF.

A word on this clonotype: A much larger clone sits a single nucleotide away, making a read error possible. The J gene is TRBJ1-3, the V gene TRBV10-3; a weak D match, TRBD1 (6 bases). The V gene's germline CDR1 is ENHRY and CDR2 SYGVKD. CDR3 length equals 14 residues. The CDR3 loop is CAVSEPGAGNTIYF. The CDR3 DNA reads as TGTGCCGTCAGTGAACCAGGGGCTGGAAACACCATATATTTT.

The CDR3 DNA reads TGTGCCAGCAGCGTAGAGAGGGGAGGCACAGATACGCAGTATTTT. This sequence encodes CASSVERGGTDTQYF. V usage is TRBV9 and J usage is TRBJ2-3; D may be TRBD1 or TRBD2 (5 bases each). Trimming stripped 0 bases from V and 1 base from J, with 9 bases between. In germline, CDR1 is SGDLS, CDR2 YYNGEE. CDR3 size: 15 residues.

This clonotype was seen more than once but under ten times. The chain recombines TRBV5-5 with TRBJ2-1; D could derive from TRBD1 or TRBD2 (6 bases each). Germline V gene data show CDR1 as SGHKS and CDR2 as YYEKEE (reference sequence). The CDR3 has 14 residues. Trimming left V 0 bases short and J 8 bases short, with 12 bases between. The CDR3 DNA reads as TGTGCCAGCAGCTTGGGCTTCGGGGGCGATGAGCAGTTCTTC. Protein product: CASSLGFGGDEQFF.

In this sample, this clonotype turned up many times. Here the CDR3 reads CASSYVPSGRERYEQYF. In DNA form, the CDR3 reads TGTGCCAGCAGTTACGTCCCTAGCGGGAGGGAACGCTACGAGCAGTACTTC. The V and J genes are TRBV6-5 and TRBJ2-7; 12 bases line up with TRBD2. Germline V gives CDR1 MNHEY, CDR2 SVGAGI. With V trimmed by 2 bases and J by 3 bases, 8 bases remained unmatched. The CDR3 is made up of 17 amino acids.

J is TRBJ2-7 and V is TRBV18; D is ambiguous. Trimming took off 1 base at V and 0 bases at J, with 13 bases between the two ends. This CDR3 is 16 amino acids long. CDR1 is KGHSH and CDR2 is LQKENI in the germline V gene. The CDR3 region is CASSPLQDQSSYEQYF. Here the CDR3 DNA reads TGTGCCAGCTCACCACTTCAAGATCAAAGCTCCTACGAGCAGTACTTC. The entire variable domain, with the rest obtained from reference TRBV18 and TRBJ2-7, is as follows: NAGVMQNPRHLVRRRGQEARLRCSPMKGHSHVYWYRQLPEEGLKFMVYLQKENIIDESGMPKERFSAEFPKEGPSILRIQQVVRGDSAAYFCASSPLQDQSSYEQYFGPGTRLTVT.

In its sample, this clonotype was seen many times. This sequence joins TRBV6-2 or TRBV6-3 and TRBJ2-2; D assignment may be TRBD1 or TRBD2 (5 bases each). Deletions cut 3 bases from V and 1 base from J, with 9 bases between. The CDR3 runs to 15 residues. Germline lookup yields CDR1 MNHEY and CDR2 SVGEGT. The CDR3 here is CASSYSGRNTGELFF. The DNA of the CDR3 is TGTGCCAGCAGTTATTCGGGACGGAACACCGGGGAGCTGTTTTTT.

This clonotype was seen at least ten times. The chain is built from TRBV30 and TRBJ2-2; D is unclear. The germline V gene has CDR1 GTSNPN and CDR2 SVGIG (reference sequence). Trimming stripped 4 bases from V and 1 base from J, with 7 bases between. The CDR3 spans 13 residues. CDR3 in DNA: TGTGCCTGGAACCCCCAGAACACCGGGGAGCTGTTTTTT. This translates into CAWNPQNTGELFF.

This clonotype was seen at least ten times. The V and J genes are TRBV20-1 and TRBJ2-7, with 8 positions matching TRBD1. V was clipped by 5 bases and J by 1 base; unmatched bases: 4. Germline loops: CDR1 DFQATT, CDR2 SNEGSKA (reference sequence). The CDR3 loop spans 13 amino acids. The CDR3: CSAAHRGSYEQYF. CDR3 nucleotides: TGCAGTGCTGCCCACAGGGGGTCCTACGAGCAGTACTTC.

This clonotype occurred many times. The chain combines TRBV2 with TRBJ2-1, with D possibly being TRBD1 or TRBD2 (5 bases each). Germline V gives CDR1 SNHLY, CDR2 FYNNEI. The length of the CDR3 is 13 residues. V lost 8 bases and J lost 4, with 12 bases in between. Here the CDR3 reads CASGASRYNEQFF. The CDR3 DNA reads as TGTGCCAGCGGGGCTAGCCGTTACAATGAGCAGTTCTTC. The full variable domain, in which reference TRBV2 and TRBJ2-1 provide the parts outside the CDR3, is EPEVTQTPSHQVTQMGQEVILRCVPISNHLYFYWYRQILGQKVEFLVSFYNNEISEKSEIFDDQFSVERPDGSNFTLKIRSTKLEDSAMYFCASGASRYNEQFFGPGTRLTVL.

This chain uses TRBV27 with TRBJ2-7; TRBD2 agrees at 11 bases. CDR1 and CDR2 (germline): MNHEY, SMNVEV (reference sequence). The V and J ends lost 6 bases and 7 bases, in that order; junction bases with no gene match: 14. The CDR3 length is 16 residues. CDR3: CASSPLGLAGPKEQYF. The CDR3 DNA sequence: TGTGCCAGCAGCCCCCTCGGACTAGCGGGCCCCAAAGAGCAGTACTTC.

This clonotype was counted ten times or more. The gene calls are TRBV24-1 and TRBJ2-5; unclear D gene. V shed 0 bases and J shed 5 bases, with 0 bases lying between them. The CDR3 has 11 residues. From germline, CDR1 is KGHDR and CDR2 SFDVKD. The CDR3 is CATSDLETQYF. The CDR3 DNA reads as TGTGCCACCAGTGATTTGGAGACCCAGTACTTC.

This clonotype was seen a handful of times. The gene calls are TRBV6-1 and TRBJ2-5, with D tentatively TRBD2 (6 bases). CDR1 is MNHNS and CDR2 is SASEGT in the germline V gene. Trimming shortened V by 6 bases and J by 0 bases, and 8 bases separated the two germline ends. CDR3 length: 13 residues. CDR3 residues: CASRAGHQETQYF. The CDR3 coding sequence is TGTGCCAGCAGGGCGGGGCACCAAGAGACCCAGTACTTC.

In its sample, this clonotype was seen many times. The chain combines TRBV9 with TRBJ1-1; D remains unclear. The CDR3 totals 19 residues. V was trimmed by 0 bases and J by 0 bases, leaving 21 bases between them. Germline V gene sequence: CDR1 SGDLS, CDR2 YYNGEE. This CDR3 is CASSVDPEVTRVMNTEAFF. The CDR3 nucleotides read TGTGCCAGCAGCGTAGATCCAGAAGTAACCAGAGTGATGAACACTGAAGCTTTCTTT.

The chain is built from TRBV4-1 and TRBJ1-3; D not certain. V dropped 2 bases and J dropped 2 bases, with 7 bases sitting between them. The CDR3 runs to 14 residues. Germline V gives CDR1 MGHRA, CDR2 YSYEKL. The CDR3 nucleotides read TGCGCCAGCAGCCAATCTCAGACTGGAAACACCATATATTTT. Protein sequence: CASSQSQTGNTIYF.

This clonotype was detected many times. This chain links TRBV27 with TRBJ1-1; 10 nucleotides align to TRBD1. Trimming at V came to 3 bases and at J to 5 bases, leaving 9 bases not matched to a gene. Germline assignment: CDR1 MNHEY and CDR2 SMNVEV (reference sequence). The length of the CDR3 is 16 residues. The CDR3 region is CASSLAGTGAGTEAFF. The CDR3 nucleotides read TGTGCCAGCAGTTTGGCCGGGACAGGGGCTGGAACTGAAGCTTTCTTT.

This clonotype was seen ten or more times. This sequence joins TRBV28 and TRBJ2-3; maybe TRBD2 (6 bases). The CDR3 covers 15 residues. Trimming removed 5 bases at V and 2 bases at J, with 14 bases between. Per the germline V gene, CDR1 is MDHEN and CDR2 is SYDVKM. CDR3 residues: CASSPLAINTDTQYF. The CDR3 region has the DNA TGTGCCAGCAGTCCCCTAGCGATCAACACAGATACGCAGTATTTT.

This clonotype was seen at least ten times. J is TRBJ2-2 and V is TRBV20-1; 12 bases are shared with TRBD2. The CDR3 consists of 16 residues. Looked up from germline, CDR1 is DFQATT and CDR2 is SNEGSKA (reference sequence). J was trimmed by 7 bases and V by 4 bases; bases with no gene match: 10. The chain's CDR3 is CSATLAGGRGGGELFF. In nucleotides, the CDR3 is TGCAGTGCTACACTAGCGGGAGGCCGTGGTGGCGGGGAGCTGTTTTTT.

Details on this clonotype: This may be a read error, as it is one base from a much larger clone. The chain recombines TRBV2 with TRBJ2-2; TRBD2 aligns across 7 bases. CDR1 is SNHLY, CDR2 FYNNEI, per germline. There are 14 residues in the CDR3. CDR3 region: CASEEGGPLGGLFF. CDR3 nucleotides: TGTGCCAGCGAGGAGGGAGGGCCTCTTGGGGGGCTGTTTTTT.

The chain couples TRBV10-3 to TRBJ2-5; D may be TRBD2 (5 bases). Per germline, CDR1 ENHRY and CDR2 SYGVKD. Trimming pared 5 bases from V and 2 bases from J, leaving 9 bases between. This CDR3 is built from 13 residues. The DNA of the CDR3 is TGTGCCATCAGTACCGCGGGTCAAGAGACCCAGTACTTC. Its protein product is CAISTAGQETQYF.

Regarding this clonotype: A much larger clonotype is one base distant, so this may be a read error. This sequence joins TRBV27 and TRBJ2-1, with 9 bases that match TRBD1. There are 15 residues in the CDR3. The ends lost 8 bases at V and 9 bases at J; junction bases unmatched: 14. Germline assignment: CDR1 MNHEY and CDR2 SMNVEV (reference sequence). The CDR3 here is CASVTWTGEGSEQFF. DNA of the CDR3: TGTGCCAGCGTGACTTGGACAGGGGAGGGGAGTGAGCAGTTCTTC.

The sample holds many counts of this clonotype. The V call is TRBV30, the J call TRBJ1-2; D unresolved. This CDR3 region has 14 residues. Germline V gene lookup returns CDR1 GTSNPN and CDR2 SVGIG (reference sequence). Trimming left V 0 bases short and J 2 bases short, with 10 bases between. The CDR3 protein is CAWSVPGTNYGYTF. CDR3 sequence (DNA): TGTGCCTGGAGTGTTCCAGGAACAAACTATGGCTACACCTTC.

This clonotype was seen a few times. J is TRBJ2-2 and V is TRBV20-1; D gene unclear. Germline CDR1 reads DFQATT; CDR2 reads SNEGSKA (reference sequence). This CDR3 has 12 residues. V gave up 5 bases and J gave up 3 bases, with 7 bases separating them. The CDR3 sequence is CSAGLYTGELFF. In DNA form, the CDR3 reads TGCAGTGCTGGATTGTACACCGGGGAGCTGTTTTTT.

This clonotype was detected ten times or more. The chain links TRBV4-1 to TRBJ2-5; tentative D call: TRBD2 (5 bases). The germline gives CDR1 MGHRA, CDR2 YSYEKL. The V end was cut by 1 base, the J end by 5 bases, with 8 bases between. The CDR3 extends over 13 amino acids. Written as DNA, the CDR3 is TGCGCCAGCAGCCAAGTCCCGGGGGAGACCCAGTACTTC. Amino acids: CASSQVPGETQYF.

CDR3 coding DNA: TGTGCCAGCAGACTGGGACTAGGGTCCCACAATGAGCAGTTCTTC. Encoded protein: CASRLGLGSHNEQFF. J is TRBJ2-1 and V is TRBV5-4; 8 bases fit TRBD2. Germline CDR1 is SGHNT and CDR2 is YYREEE (reference sequence). CDR3 length: 15 residues. Trimming cost V 5 bases and J 5 bases; bases outside gene matches: 9.

Concerning this clonotype itself: A clone one base away is much larger, so this may be a read error. The chain carries TRBV19 and TRBJ1-2; 11 bases are a match to TRBD1. This CDR3 region has 13 residues. Germline lookup yields CDR1 LNHDA and CDR2 SQIVND (reference sequence). CDR3 nucleotides: TGTGCCAGTTGGACAGGGGGCTCAGGAGGCTACGCCTTC. As protein: CASWTGGSGGYAF.

This clonotype was counted at least ten times. This chain connects TRBV3-1 to TRBJ1-6; tentative D call: TRBD1 (6 bases). With 5 bases removed from V and 8 bases from J, the gap between germline ends came to 16 bases. This CDR3 is 15 amino acids long. Germline values: CDR1 LGHDT, CDR2 YNNKEL (reference sequence). The DNA of the CDR3 is TGTGCCAGCAGCACCGGACAGCTTTATGATTCACCCCTCCACTTT. Amino acids: CASSTGQLYDSPLHF.

There are many counts of this clonotype. The rearrangement uses TRBV7-2 and TRBJ2-2; the match to TRBD2 covers 10 bases. The CDR3 has 14 amino acids. The germline V gene encodes CDR1 SGHTA and CDR2 FQGNSA. V lost 5 bases to trimming and J lost 4 bases; unmatched junction nucleotides: 1. CDR3 sequence (DNA): TGTGCCAGCAGCACTAGCGGGACCACCGGGGAGCTGTTTTTT. This codes for CASSTSGTTGELFF.

At least ten counts were recorded for this clonotype. The genes are TRBV6-5 and TRBJ1-1; D uncertain. Germline values: CDR1 MNHEY, CDR2 SVGAGI. V lost 2 bases and J 6 bases, leaving 22 bases between the germline ends. This CDR3 comprises 17 residues. CDR3 sequence reads: CASSYRSLGYMVAEAFF. The CDR3 DNA sequence: TGTGCCAGCAGTTACCGGTCGCTCGGTTATATGGTGGCTGAAGCTTTCTTT.

This clonotype has just a few counts. CDR3 amino acids: CASSATRGVADTQYF. The CDR3 DNA reads TGTGCCAGCAGTGCAACTAGGGGTGTCGCAGATACGCAGTATTTT. The chain carries TRBV6-2 or TRBV6-3 and TRBJ2-3; possibly TRBD1 or TRBD2 for D (5 bases each). The CDR3 runs 15 residues. V dropped 5 bases and J dropped 4 bases, with 16 bases sitting between them. Germline values: CDR1 MNHEY, CDR2 SVGEGT.